These 29 T cell receptor beta chains came from one sample sequenced in a study of T cell changes during pregnancy in multiple sclerosis. Assay used: immunoSEQ multiplex PCR; TCRdb lists only in-frame clones, some missing. This sample has about 63,000 clones, with approximately 95% found just once. The source material was CD8+ T cells from peripheral blood mononuclear cells, sampled in the second trimester of pregnancy. These receptors were collected from a female donor with multiple sclerosis, enrolled in a pregnancy study.

The CDR3 spells CASSIDLGAGRPQHF. The CDR3 DNA sequence: TGTGCCAGTAGTATAGATCTTGGAGCGGGGCGGCCCCAGCATTTT. This rearrangement joins TRBV19 to TRBJ1-5, with D perhaps TRBD1 (5 bases). The CDR3 runs 15 residues. CDR1 and CDR2 from the germline V gene are LNHDA and SQIVND (reference sequence). Trimming took off 0 bases at V and 9 bases at J, with 15 bases between the two ends.

The chain links TRBV6-6 to TRBJ2-1, with no clear D. There are 12 residues in the CDR3. Trimming shortened V by 2 bases and J by 7 bases, and 6 bases separated the two germline ends. Germline V gives CDR1 MNHNY, CDR2 SVGAGI (reference sequence). CDR3 residues: CASSYPNNEQFF. The CDR3 DNA is TGTGCCAGCAGTTACCCCAATAATGAGCAGTTCTTC.

The gene calls are TRBV27 and TRBJ2-4; D gene ambiguous. Trimming stripped 6 bases from V and 1 base from J, with 7 bases between. Germline assignment: CDR1 MNHEY and CDR2 SMNVEV (reference sequence). The CDR3 is 13 residues long. CDR3 protein: CASSLNAKNIQYF. The CDR3 nucleotides read TGTGCCAGCAGCCTTAATGCCAAAAACATTCAGTACTTC.

This clone was recorded only once. The chain carries TRBV7-9 and TRBJ2-7; 9 bases match TRBD2. CDR1 is SEHNR and CDR2 is FQNEAQ in the germline V gene (reference sequence). This CDR3 is 16 amino acids long. V shed 5 bases and J 2 bases; nucleotides not matched to a gene: 10. CDR3 amino acids: CASSPRLAGLPYEQYF. Written as DNA, the CDR3 is TGTGCCAGCAGCCCCCGTCTAGCGGGGTTACCCTACGAGCAGTACTTC.

The genes are TRBV10-2 and TRBJ1-5; D unresolved. The CDR3 consists of 12 residues. Trimming left V 11 bases short and J 1 base short, with 9 bases between. Germline CDR1 reads WSHSY; CDR2 reads SAAADI. CDR3 DNA sequence: TGCGCCGGTGGGGAGAGCAATCAGCCCCAGCATTTT. This sequence encodes CAGGESNQPQHF.

The chain combines TRBV7-9 with TRBJ2-1; D not certain. Germline CDR1 is SEHNR and CDR2 is FQNEAQ (reference sequence). The V end lost 5 bases, the J end lost 10 bases, and 18 bases lay between the germline ends. The CDR3 is made up of 14 amino acids. The CDR3 DNA reads TGTGCCAGCAGCCACCGACTTGGCCCCGGGGAGCAGTTCTTC. Protein product: CASSHRLGPGEQFF.

This chain uses TRBV11-2 with TRBJ2-7; tentatively, D is TRBD1 (6 bases). In germline, CDR1 is SGHAT, CDR2 FQNNGV. Trimming removed 0 bases at V and 0 bases at J, with 9 bases between. This CDR3 spans 15 amino acids. CDR3 DNA: TGTGCCAGCAGCTTAGAACCAGGGGACTCCTACGAGCAGTACTTC. It encodes CASSLEPGDSYEQYF.

V usage is TRBV2 and J usage is TRBJ2-7; 9 nucleotides agree with TRBD2. V lost 2 bases, J lost 0 bases, and 5 bases stayed unmatched. This CDR3 is built from 16 residues. From germline, CDR1 is SNHLY and CDR2 FYNNEI. CDR3 DNA: TGTGCCAGCAGTGAATGGGCGACTAGCGGCTCCTACGAGCAGTACTTC. Protein sequence: CASSEWATSGSYEQYF.

The gene calls are TRBV27 and TRBJ1-5; 8 nucleotides align to TRBD1. The V gene end was trimmed by 2 bases and the J gene end by 7 bases; junction bases not matched to a gene: 7. Germline V CDR1 and CDR2: MNHEY, SMNVEV (reference sequence). The length of the CDR3 is 15 residues. The CDR3: CASSLAGGLEQPQHF. The CDR3 coding sequence is TGTGCCAGCAGTTTAGCAGGGGGCTTGGAACAGCCCCAGCATTTT.

The chain links TRBV5-1 to TRBJ2-2, with 14 bases identical to TRBD2. The germline V gene encodes CDR1 SGHRS and CDR2 YFSETQ. The CDR3 covers 15 residues. Trimming removed 7 bases from V and 3 bases from J; junction bases left unmatched: 2. The CDR3 region has the DNA TGCGCCAGCCGGACTAGCGGGAGGTACACCGGGGAGCTGTTTTTT. This sequence encodes CASRTSGRYTGELFF.

The rearrangement joins TRBV5-5 to TRBJ1-1; D is possibly TRBD1 (6 bases). The CDR3 loop spans 14 amino acids. Germline V gives CDR1 SGHKS, CDR2 YYEKEE (reference sequence). The germline V and J ends were trimmed by 3 bases and 1 base, with 10 bases remaining between them. DNA for the CDR3: TGTGCCAGCAGCTCGGGACACCCGAACACTGAAGCTTTCTTT. Encoded protein: CASSSGHPNTEAFF.

The chain links TRBV27 to TRBJ2-2; D may be TRBD2 (5 bases). CDR1 MNHEY and CDR2 SMNVEV come from the germline V gene (reference sequence). The CDR3 is 18 amino acids. Trimming removed 1 base from V and 7 bases from J, with 22 bases in between. The CDR3 protein is CASSLYPRATEGIGELFF. CDR3 DNA sequence: TGTGCCAGCAGTTTATACCCTAGGGCTACAGAGGGTATCGGGGAGCTGTTTTTT.

The chain carries TRBV5-4 and TRBJ2-1; 7 positions match TRBD1. The germline V gene has CDR1 SGHNT and CDR2 YYREEE (reference sequence). This CDR3 has 14 residues. With V trimmed by 4 bases and J by 3 bases, 4 bases remained unmatched. CDR3 nucleotide sequence: TGTGCCAGCAGCCAAACAGGGGACTACAATGAGCAGTTCTTC. This codes for CASSQTGDYNEQFF.

This chain connects TRBV6-5 to TRBJ1-1; maybe TRBD1 (5 bases). V lost 5 bases, J lost 2 bases, and 9 bases lay in between. The length of the CDR3 is 13 residues. Germline CDR1 is MNHEY and CDR2 is SVGAGI. This CDR3 reads CASSLTGNTEAFF. In DNA form, the CDR3 reads TGTGCCAGCAGTCTAACAGGCAACACTGAAGCTTTCTTT.

This chain uses TRBV30 with TRBJ2-1; D is unresolved. The CDR3 is 13 amino acids. Trimming took 2 bases from V and 3 from J, leaving 8 bases between them. Germline assignment: CDR1 GTSNPN and CDR2 SVGIG (reference sequence). CDR3 region: CAWSSAYYNEQFF. The CDR3 region has the DNA TGTGCCTGGAGTAGCGCATACTACAATGAGCAGTTCTTC.

This clone showed up just once. Other DNA sequences in this specimen translate into the identical CDR3. The genes are TRBV27 and TRBJ2-7; TRBD2 aligns across 11 bases. The CDR3 is made up of 15 amino acids. Germline V gives CDR1 MNHEY, CDR2 SMNVEV (reference sequence). V lost 5 bases to trimming and J lost 2 bases; unmatched junction nucleotides: 5. CDR3 sequence reads: CASSLTSGSAYEQYF. CDR3 sequence (DNA): TGTGCCAGCAGTCTCACTAGCGGGAGCGCCTACGAGCAGTACTTC.

The CDR3 region has the DNA TGTGCCAGCAGCTTAGTACGCCTGGGAGCCCAACACAATGAGCAGTTCTTC. Its protein is CASSLVRLGAQHNEQFF. The V call is TRBV7-6, the J call TRBJ2-1; a weak D match, TRBD2 (5 bases). CDR3 length: 17 residues. Germline V gene lookup returns CDR1 SGHVS and CDR2 FNYEAQ. V lost 1 base, J lost 5 bases, and 18 bases lay in between.

This chain uses TRBV7-9 with TRBJ1-1, with 7 positions matching TRBD1. This CDR3 region has 14 residues. The trim removed 0 bases at V and 2 bases at J, leaving 0 bases unmatched. Germline V gives CDR1 SEHNR, CDR2 FQNEAQ (reference sequence). DNA for the CDR3: TGTGCCAGCAGCTTAGCAGGGGGCAACACTGAAGCTTTCTTT. It is translated as CASSLAGGNTEAFF.

V usage is TRBV10-1 and J usage is TRBJ2-1, with D possibly TRBD1 on 5 matching bases. The CDR3 is 14 residues long. CDR1 WNHNN and CDR2 SYGVQD come from the germline V gene (reference sequence). V lost 2 bases, J lost 5 bases, and 10 bases lay in between. In DNA, the CDR3 is TGCGCCAGCAGTGAGGCAGGGCCGGACAATGAGCAGTTCTTC. It encodes CASSEAGPDNEQFF.

This chain uses TRBV9 with TRBJ2-1; no reliable D call. V was clipped by 3 bases and J by 3 bases, with 4 bases between them. Germline CDR1 reads SGDLS; CDR2 reads YYNGEE. The CDR3 sequence is 12 residues long. This CDR3 reads CASSDNYNEQFF. In DNA, the CDR3 is TGTGCCAGCAGCGACAACTACAATGAGCAGTTCTTC.

This chain links TRBV28 with TRBJ1-1, with 7 positions matching TRBD1. The trim removed 5 bases at V and 6 bases at J, leaving 18 bases unmatched. The length of the CDR3 is 17 residues. Germline CDR1 and CDR2: MDHEN and SYDVKM. The CDR3 nucleotides read TGTGCCAGCAGTGGAATAGACAGGGTTAAAGTCGACGCTGAAGCTTTCTTT. Its translation: CASSGIDRVKVDAEAFF.

The rearrangement links TRBV6-4 to TRBJ1-4, with D possibly TRBD1 on 5 matching bases. This CDR3 spans 15 amino acids. Germline-derived CDR1 and CDR2 are MRHNA and SNTAGT. V lost 2 bases and J lost 9, with 16 bases in between. The chain's CDR3 is CASSDIAGGGKKLFF. For the CDR3, the DNA is TGTGCCAGCAGTGACATCGCGGGGGGAGGGAAAAAACTGTTTTTT.

The chain carries TRBV13 and TRBJ2-7; 10 nucleotides line up with TRBD2. Unmatched junction bases numbered 1, after V lost 0 bases and J lost 2 bases. The CDR3 length is 15 residues. The V gene's germline CDR1 is PRHDT and CDR2 FYEKMQ (reference sequence). The CDR3 DNA sequence: TGTGCCAGCAGCTTAGGGCTAGCGGGGGCCTACGAGCAGTACTTC. The encoded protein is CASSLGLAGAYEQYF.

The rearrangement uses TRBV7-9 and TRBJ2-1; 15 bases are a match to TRBD2. The CDR3 has 16 amino acids. Trimming cost V 5 bases and J 9 bases; bases outside gene matches: 8. Germline values: CDR1 SEHNR, CDR2 FQNEAQ (reference sequence). CDR3 protein: CASSHGLAGGGVEQFF. CDR3 nucleotides: TGTGCCAGCAGCCACGGACTAGCGGGAGGGGGGGTTGAGCAGTTCTTC.

The rearrangement joins TRBV14 to TRBJ2-2; D not certain. V was cut by 1 base and J by 2 bases, with 5 bases left in between. Germline V gives CDR1 SGHDN, CDR2 FVKESK. The CDR3 spans 14 residues. CDR3 sequence: CASSQGGNTGELFF. CDR3 in DNA: TGTGCCAGCAGCCAAGGCGGTAACACCGGGGAGCTGTTTTTT.

CDR3 sequence: CASSSGRRLDNEQFF. CDR3 coding DNA: TGTGCCAGCAGCTCCGGGAGACGGCTGGACAATGAGCAGTTCTTC. The rearrangement joins TRBV7-9 to TRBJ2-1; D is perhaps TRBD2 (6 bases). Per germline, CDR1 SEHNR and CDR2 FQNEAQ (reference sequence). This CDR3 region has 15 residues. Trimming cost V 4 bases and J 5 bases, with 15 bases left between them.

The rearrangement joins TRBV5-4 to TRBJ2-1; D may be TRBD2 (6 bases). Trimming took off 3 bases at V and 7 bases at J, with 14 bases between the two ends. CDR1 is SGHNT, CDR2 YYREEE, per germline (reference sequence). This CDR3 spans 14 amino acids. The CDR3 DNA follows: TGTGCCAGCAGCTGGGGGGTGCCCCCGAATGAGCAGTTCTTC. Its translation is CASSWGVPPNEQFF.

This clone was recorded once. The chain combines TRBV5-1 with TRBJ2-1; D remains ambiguous. Germline CDR1 and CDR2: SGHRS and YFSETQ. The CDR3 is 15 residues long. The V and J ends lost 0 bases and 2 bases respectively, with 9 bases between them. The CDR3 coding sequence is TGCGCCAGCAGCTTGGGCAGTCCCCCCTACAATGAGCAGTTCTTC. This codes for CASSLGSPPYNEQFF.

The chain joins TRBV19 to TRBJ2-2; no definite D call. V was clipped by 1 base and J by 7 bases, with 7 bases between them. Germline CDR1 LNHDA, CDR2 SQIVND (reference sequence). The CDR3 runs 13 residues. This CDR3 is CASSIVPGGELFF. The CDR3 DNA is TGTGCCAGTAGTATAGTACCCGGCGGGGAGCTGTTTTTT.